The 28 T cell receptor beta chains reported below all come from one sample, sequenced in a study of CD4 and CD8 cells across lung adenocarcinoma regions. Each CDR3 protein gets one entry after TCRdb re-called the PCR reads with MiXCR. In the table there are roughly 24,000 distinct CDR3 sequences, roughly half of which are singletons. Input material: CD4+ T cells from the center of a lung tumor. The receptor set was obtained from a male donor with lung adenocarcinoma. The CD4 and CD8 labels of this study may be unreliable.

The chain uses TRBV20-1 and TRBJ2-3, with D perhaps matching TRBD1 or TRBD2 (6 bases each). TRBJ2-7 matches the DNA end more closely, so the J call is doubtful. This CDR3 region has 16 residues. Germline assignment: CDR1 DFQATT and CDR2 SNEGSKA (reference sequence). The CDR3 reads CSGGGPGGRDQDTQYF. Here the CDR3 DNA reads TGCAGTGGTGGGGGGCCCGGGGGCCGTGACCAAGATACGCAGTACTTC.

This clonotype occurred a few times. V and J are TRBV20-1 and TRBJ2-3; weak D call: TRBD2 (6 bases). Germline V lookup: CDR1 DFQATT, CDR2 SNEGSKA (reference sequence). The V and J ends lost 3 bases and 5 bases respectively, with 21 bases between them. The CDR3 has 16 residues. The CDR3 DNA is TGCAGTGCTAGTTTTCCCCGCGGCGGGGATGGAGATACGCAGTATTTT. It encodes CSASFPRGGDGDTQYF.

As to this clonotype: A junction end diverges from the germline sequence, so it may reflect a read error. The rearrangement links TRBV10-2 to TRBJ2-3; weak D call: TRBD2 (5 bases). Germline V lookup: CDR1 WSHSY, CDR2 SAAADI. The CDR3 is 13 amino acids. CDR3 sequence (DNA): TGCGCCAGGGGTGAGAGGGCAAAAAACACTCAGTACTTT. Translating gives CARGERAKNTQYF.

This sequence joins TRBV27 and TRBJ2-5, with 9 bases aligning to TRBD2. The J call may be mistaken, given a closer DNA end match to TRBJ2-7. Germline V gene sequence: CDR1 MNHEY, CDR2 SMNVEV (reference sequence). This CDR3 is 15 amino acids long. The CDR3 spells CASSSFGTSSYEQYF. The CDR3 region has the DNA TGTGCCAGCAGTTCCTTTGGGACTAGCTCGTACGAGCAGTACTTC.

Details on this clonotype: An end of the junction differs from the germline gene, which may be a read error. The CDR3 is CASSLQGLGQGNQPLHF. As DNA, the CDR3 is TGTGCCAGCAGCTTACAGGGGTTGGGACAGGGCAATCAGCCCCTGCACTTT. The chain links TRBV11-1 to TRBJ1-5, with 9 bases fitting TRBD1. There are 17 residues in the CDR3. Germline-derived CDR1 and CDR2 are SGHAT and FQDESV (reference sequence).

The chain recombines TRBV5-1 with TRBJ2-3; possibly TRBD2 for D (6 bases). V lost 2 bases, J lost 9 bases, and 16 bases lay in between. Per the germline V gene, CDR1 is SGHRS and CDR2 is YFSETQ. This CDR3 spans 14 amino acids. This chain's CDR3 is CASSLSRGKNTQYF. DNA of the CDR3: TGCGCCAGCAGCTTATCGCGGGGCAAAAACACGCAGTATTTT.

This clonotype was observed at least ten times. This chain uses TRBV7-6 with TRBJ2-5, with D possibly TRBD1 on 6 matching bases. V dropped 5 bases and J dropped 2 bases, with 12 bases sitting between them. From germline, CDR1 is SGHVS and CDR2 FNYEAQ. The CDR3 runs to 14 residues. The CDR3 DNA reads as TGTGCCAGCAGCCCCACAGGGTATCAAGAGACCCAGTACTTC. This sequence encodes CASSPTGYQETQYF.

This clonotype was counted many times. This sequence joins TRBV27 and TRBJ2-1; 7 bases map to TRBD2. The J call could be wrong; TRBJ2-7 is a better fit for the DNA end. The CDR3 is made up of 16 amino acids. CDR1 MNHEY and CDR2 SMNVEV come from the germline V gene (reference sequence). CDR3 nucleotides: TGTGCCAGCAGTTTACGCGGCCGGGCGGGAGTAAGCGAGCAGTACTTC. Its protein product is CASSLRGRAGVSEQYF.

This chain links TRBV4-2 with TRBJ2-3; D may be TRBD2 (5 bases). The CDR3 consists of 14 residues. Deletions cut 2 bases from V and 8 bases from J, with 14 bases between. Per the germline V gene, CDR1 is LGHNA and CDR2 is YNFKEQ. CDR3 sequence reads: CASSQRTFPFTQYF. In nucleotides, the CDR3 is TGTGCCAGCAGCCAAAGGACTTTTCCTTTTACGCAGTATTTT.

This sequence joins TRBV7-8 and TRBJ1-2; tentatively, D is TRBD1 (5 bases). Germline V gene lookup returns CDR1 SGHVS and CDR2 FQNEAQ. Trimming took 5 bases from V and 0 from J, leaving 13 bases between them. This CDR3 comprises 15 residues. The CDR3 nucleotides read TGTGCCAGCAGCCTGACAGCGATGACTAACTATGGCTACACCTTC. Encoded protein: CASSLTAMTNYGYTF. Complete variable domain (other parts from reference TRBV7-8 and TRBJ1-2): GAGVSQSPRYKVAKRGQDVALRCDPISGHVSLFWYQQALGQGPEFLTYFQNEAQLDKSGLPSDRFFAERPEGSVSTLKIQRTQQEDSAVYLCASSLTAMTNYGYTFGSGTRLTVV.

This rearrangement joins TRBV27 to TRBJ2-3; TRBD2 matches at 8 bases. Germline values: CDR1 MNHEY, CDR2 SMNVEV (reference sequence). This CDR3 comprises 15 residues. CDR3 nucleotides: TGTGGCGGGGGGACGGGGGTTCGATACCCAGATACGCAGTATTTT. Translating it yields CGGGTGVRYPDTQYF.

The sample holds many counts of this clonotype. This rearrangement joins TRBV25-1 to TRBJ2-2, with unresolved D. CDR3 length equals 12 residues. The ends were cut back, 7 bases at V and 6 bases at J, with 9 bases in the middle. Germline-derived CDR1 and CDR2 are MGHDK and SYGVNS. In DNA, the CDR3 is TGTGCCAGCACCCAAGGTGCCGGGGAGCTGTTTTTT. This gives the protein CASTQGAGELFF.

This clonotype was found many times. The CDR3 sequence is CASSLDYSPYEQYF. The CDR3, as DNA: TGTGCCAGCAGTTTAGACTACTCTCCCTACGAGCAGTACTTC. The chain carries TRBV6-5 and TRBJ2-7; TRBD2 is a possible D gene (5 bases). V was shortened by 4 bases and J by 2 bases, with 12 bases between the two germline ends. The CDR3 extends over 14 amino acids. Per germline, CDR1 MNHEY and CDR2 SVGAGI.

This clonotype is categorized as medium-sized. The chain recombines TRBV6-5 with TRBJ2-3, with 8 bases aligning to TRBD1. Germline CDR1 is MNHEY and CDR2 is SVGAGI. CDR3 length equals 16 residues. Trimming cost V 6 bases and J 2 bases; bases outside gene matches: 10. The CDR3 sequence: CASRARDRQNTDTQYF. Written as DNA, the CDR3 is TGTGCCAGCAGGGCCCGGGACAGGCAAAACACAGATACGCAGTATTTT.

A remark on this clonotype: Since a much larger clone is just one base distant, this may be a read error. The V and J genes are TRBV12-3 or TRBV12-4 and TRBJ2-1; a weak D match, TRBD1 (5 bases). CDR3 length: 15 amino acids. The CDR3: CVSSLTALPGDEQFF. The CDR3 nucleotides read TGTGTCAGCAGTTTGACAGCCCTCCCCGGCGATGAGCAGTTCTTC.

The chain employs TRBV6-4 and TRBJ2-3, with a weak D call TRBD2 (5 bases). V was cut by 5 bases and J by 5 bases, with 11 bases left in between. The V gene's germline CDR1 is MRHNA and CDR2 SNTAGT. CDR3 length: 13 amino acids. The CDR3 loop is CASSLRGGDTQYF. For the CDR3, the DNA is TGTGCCAGCAGTTTACGAGGAGGAGATACGCAGTATTTT.

This rearrangement joins TRBV7-2 to TRBJ1-2, with D unresolved. Germline-derived CDR1 and CDR2 are SGHTA and FQGNSA. Deletions cut 4 bases from V and 5 bases from J, with 17 bases between. The CDR3 extends over 15 amino acids. CDR3 in DNA: TGTGCCAGCAGCTCCCCAAACCAGGCTCGGTATGGCTACACCTTC. Translation: CASSSPNQARYGYTF.

Many counts were recorded for this clonotype. A junction boundary mismatches the germline segment, possibly from a read error. The gene calls are TRBV6-5 and TRBJ2-5; the D is unclear. The CDR3 has 13 residues. Germline assignment: CDR1 MNHEY and CDR2 SVGAGI. CDR3 region: CASSYSIQDTQYF. Here the CDR3 DNA reads TGTGCCAGCAGTTACTCTATACAAGATACCCAGTACTTC.

The chain links TRBV3-1 to TRBJ2-5; D remains ambiguous. The J call could be wrong; TRBJ2-7 is a better fit for the DNA end. This CDR3 spans 13 amino acids. Germline-derived CDR1 and CDR2 are LGHDT and YNNKEL (reference sequence). CDR3 sequence: CASSPQVSYEQYF. DNA of the CDR3: TGTGCCAGCAGCCCGCAGGTGTCCTACGAGCAGTACTTC.

Regarding this clonotype: The junction and the germline gene differ at one end; a read error may be behind it. The chain carries TRBV6-1 and TRBJ2-3; weak D call: TRBD1 (6 bases). CDR3 length: 15 amino acids. In germline, CDR1 is MNHNS, CDR2 SASEGT. The CDR3 protein is CASGLQAVSPGAQFF. The DNA for the CDR3 is TGTGCCAGCGGACTCCAGGCTGTGAGCCCAGGGGCGCAGTTTTTT.

The chain combines TRBV27 with TRBJ1-1, with D unresolved. CDR3 length: 13 amino acids. Germline V CDR1 and CDR2: MNHEY, SMNVEV (reference sequence). V was pared by 3 bases and J by 1 base, with 6 bases between. Here the CDR3 DNA reads TGTGCCAGCAGTTTGGCGGGGAACACTGAAGCTTTCTTT. It codes for CASSLAGNTEAFF.

The chain is built from TRBV10-3 and TRBJ2-3; D is perhaps TRBD2 (6 bases). Germline V lookup: CDR1 ENHRY, CDR2 SYGVKD. The CDR3 runs to 14 residues. CDR3 sequence (DNA): TGTGCGGGCCCCCCGGCGGGGAGCACCGGTGCGCAGTATTTT. Protein: CAGPPAGSTGAQYF.

By share, this clonotype counts as medium-sized (0.01 to 0.1%). The V call is TRBV10-3, the J call TRBJ2-5, with 9 bases matching TRBD2. There are 16 residues in the CDR3. The ends lost 2 bases at V and 1 base at J; junction bases unmatched: 5. Germline assignment: CDR1 ENHRY and CDR2 SYGVKD. The CDR3 region is CAISEQVLAGQETQYF. In DNA form, the CDR3 reads TGTGCCATCAGTGAGCAAGTACTAGCGGGCCAAGAGACCCAGTACTTC.

The chain is built from TRBV6-5 and TRBJ2-5; no definite D call. The tail of the sequence fits TRBJ2-7 better, so the J call may be wrong. The CDR3 is 14 residues long. The germline V gene has CDR1 MNHEY and CDR2 SVGAGI. The CDR3 loop reads CASSYSFGSHEQYF. The CDR3 nucleotides are TGTGCCAGCAGTTACTCGTTCGGTTCACACGAGCAGTACTTC.

This clonotype was detected many times. V gene TRBV10-2 combines with J gene TRBJ2-2; TRBD1 might be the D (5 bases). Per germline, CDR1 WSHSY and CDR2 SAAADI. The CDR3 runs 14 residues. Trimming stripped 3 bases from V and 6 bases from J, with 11 bases between. In nucleotides, the CDR3 is TGCGCCAGCAGTGATCACGACAGAGCCGGGGAGCTGTTTTTT. Protein product: CASSDHDRAGELFF.

This clonotype qualifies as medium-sized. This chain joins TRBV10-2 and TRBJ2-5; 11 nucleotides line up with TRBD1. The CDR3 length is 16 residues. The junction had 8 bases not matched to a gene; V was cut back by 3 bases and J by 5 bases. Germline V gene sequence: CDR1 WSHSY, CDR2 SAAADI. The CDR3 region has the DNA TGCGCCAGCAGTGAATCCGGACAGGGGGCCTGGGAGACCCAGTACTTC. This gives the protein CASSESGQGAWETQYF.

This clonotype was observed at least ten times. The rearrangement uses TRBV5-1 and TRBJ2-3; maybe TRBD2 (6 bases). V lost 6 bases and J 4 bases, leaving 12 bases between the germline ends. The CDR3 covers 13 residues. Germline CDR1 is SGHRS and CDR2 is YFSETQ. Here the CDR3 reads CASTEPGADTQYF. The CDR3 DNA follows: TGCGCCAGCACCGAACCGGGGGCAGATACGCAGTATTTT.

This clonotype was seen a handful of times. This chain links TRBV23-1 with TRBJ2-1; D gene uncertain. TRBV23-1 carries the ORF label, with uncertain function. V was shortened by 1 base and J by 0 bases, with 10 bases between the two germline ends. The CDR3 consists of 16 residues. CDR3: CASSQFPGSSYNEQFF. The CDR3 DNA follows: TGCGCCAGCAGTCAATTCCCAGGTAGCTCCTACAATGAGCAGTTCTTC.